This T cell receptor (beta chain) was recovered during a study of blood T cell repertoires in COVID-19. Study context: Acute-phase and convalescent COVID-19 samples originated in the United States, Italy and Spain. T cells, B-cell-depleted T cells, or PBMCs provided the cDNA or gDNA that served as material.

Per the study methods: Cell counts per sample came from amplifying reference gene primers. TCRdb keeps only in-frame clones here, not all; method: immunoSEQ multiplex PCR. V and J calls and clone size follow that table, whereas D and trimming were derived from the DNA. In the table there are approximately 350,000 clones, 87% of which are singletons. Trimming removed 5 bases from V and 8 bases from J, with 15 bases in between. Germline V CDR1 and CDR2: SGHTA, FQGNSA. The CDR3 loop spans 13 amino acids. Patients from Seattle were sampled longitudinally, starting during active infection. This rearrangement joins TRBV7-2 to TRBJ1-2; D is perhaps TRBD1 (5 bases). This TCR derives from a woman aged 45-65 years with COVID-19, enrolled during active disease. Sequencing was performed on peripheral blood. The CDR3 coding sequence is TGTGCCAGCAGCCCTCAATGGGGGGACGGCTACACCTTC. This encodes CASSPQWGDGYTF.